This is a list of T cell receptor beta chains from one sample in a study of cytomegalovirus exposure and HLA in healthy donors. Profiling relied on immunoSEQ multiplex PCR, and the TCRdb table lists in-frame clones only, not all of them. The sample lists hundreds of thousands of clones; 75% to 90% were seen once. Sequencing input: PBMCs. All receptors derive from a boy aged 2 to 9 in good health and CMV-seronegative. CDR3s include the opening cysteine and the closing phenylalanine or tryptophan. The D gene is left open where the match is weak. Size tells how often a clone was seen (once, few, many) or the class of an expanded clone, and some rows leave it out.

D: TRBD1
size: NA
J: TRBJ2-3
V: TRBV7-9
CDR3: CASSPRDRVGTDTQYF
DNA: TGTGCCAGCAGCCCGCGGGACAGGGTTGGAACAGATACGCAGTATTTT

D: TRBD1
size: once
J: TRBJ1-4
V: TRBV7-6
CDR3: CASSLGTGEGEKLFF
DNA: TGTGCCAGCAGTCTAGGGACAGGGGAAGGTGAAAAACTGTTTTTT

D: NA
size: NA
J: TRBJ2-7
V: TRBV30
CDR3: CAWSGRGEQYF
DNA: TGTGCCTGGAGTGGGAGGGGCGAGCAGTACTTC

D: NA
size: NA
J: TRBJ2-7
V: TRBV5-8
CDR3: CASRIIYEQYF
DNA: TGTGCCAGCAGAATAATCTACGAGCAGTACTTC

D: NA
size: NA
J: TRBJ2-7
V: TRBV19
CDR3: CASSLGAGGSEQYF
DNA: TGTGCCAGTAGTCTTGGGGCAGGGGGGAGCGAGCAGTACTTC

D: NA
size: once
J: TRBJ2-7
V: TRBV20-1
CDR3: CSARTSYEQYF
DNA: TGCAGTGCTAGGACTAGCTACGAGCAGTACTTC

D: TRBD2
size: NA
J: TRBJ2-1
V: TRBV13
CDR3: CASSLRLAGRYNEQFF
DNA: TGTGCCAGCAGCTTGCGACTAGCGGGGAGGTACAATGAGCAGTTCTTC

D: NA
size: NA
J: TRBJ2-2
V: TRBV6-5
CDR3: CASTLSDAGPGELFF
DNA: TGTGCCAGCACCCTCTCGGACGCGGGACCCGGGGAGCTGTTTTTT

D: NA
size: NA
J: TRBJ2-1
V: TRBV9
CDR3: CASSVPLGGGINEQFF
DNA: TGTGCCAGCAGCGTACCCTTAGGGGGGGGCATTAATGAGCAGTTCTTC

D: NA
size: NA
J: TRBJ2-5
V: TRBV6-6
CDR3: CASSYLGRGGETQYF
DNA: TGTGCCAGCAGTTACTTAGGACGGGGTGGGGAGACCCAGTACTTC

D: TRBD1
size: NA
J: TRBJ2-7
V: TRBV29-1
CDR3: CSVSGRSGQNEQYF
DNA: TGCAGCGTCTCAGGGAGATCGGGACAGAACGAGCAGTACTTC

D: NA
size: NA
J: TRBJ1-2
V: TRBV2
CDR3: CAPNGGAGEYGYTF
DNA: TGTGCCCCCAATGGGGGGGCAGGGGAATATGGCTACACCTTC

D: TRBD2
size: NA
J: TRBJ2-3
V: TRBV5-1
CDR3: CASSTGTSGTPTDTQYF
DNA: TGCGCCAGCAGCACCGGGACTAGCGGGACGCCCACAGATACGCAGTATTTT

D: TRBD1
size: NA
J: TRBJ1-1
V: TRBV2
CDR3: CASKEDRGTEAFF
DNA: TGTGCCAGCAAGGAGGACAGGGGGACTGAAGCTTTCTTT

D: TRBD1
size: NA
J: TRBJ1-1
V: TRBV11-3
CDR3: CASSFGQDTEAFF
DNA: TGTGCCAGCAGCTTCGGACAGGACACTGAAGCTTTCTTT

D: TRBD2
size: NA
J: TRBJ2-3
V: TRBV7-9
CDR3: CASSYTRGGSTDTQYF
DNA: TGTGCCAGCAGCTACACCCGGGGGGGGAGCACAGATACGCAGTATTTT

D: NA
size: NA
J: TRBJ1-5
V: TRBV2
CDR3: CASSYDRRSNQPRHF
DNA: TGTGCCAGCAGTTATGACAGAAGGAGCAATCAGCCCCGGCATTTT

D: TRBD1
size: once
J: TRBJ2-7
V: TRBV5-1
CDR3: CASTRSRDSSYEQYF
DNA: TGCGCCAGCACCCGATCCCGGGACAGCTCCTACGAGCAGTACTTC

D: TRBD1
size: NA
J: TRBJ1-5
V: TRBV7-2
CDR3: CASSLGQGDNQPQHF
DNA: TGTGCCAGCAGCTTGGGACAGGGGGACAATCAGCCCCAGCATTTT

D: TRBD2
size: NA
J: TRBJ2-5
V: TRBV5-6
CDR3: CASSTAGGKETQYF
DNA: TGTGCCAGCAGCACAGCGGGGGGAAAAGAGACCCAGTACTTC

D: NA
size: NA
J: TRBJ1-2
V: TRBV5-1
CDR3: CASSSRQDAYGYTF
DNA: TGCGCCAGCAGCTCACGCCAGGATGCCTATGGCTACACCTTC

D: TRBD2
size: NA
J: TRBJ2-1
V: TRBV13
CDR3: CASRETSGEGEQFF
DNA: TGTGCCAGCAGAGAGACTAGCGGGGAGGGTGAGCAGTTCTTC

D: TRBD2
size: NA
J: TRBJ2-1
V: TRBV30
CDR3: CAWKLAGGNEQFF
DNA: TGTGCCTGGAAACTAGCGGGAGGAAATGAGCAGTTCTTC

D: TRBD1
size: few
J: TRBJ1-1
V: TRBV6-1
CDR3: CATPGQGFMGTEAFF
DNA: TGTGCCACCCCGGGACAGGGATTTATGGGCACTGAAGCTTTCTTT